This T cell receptor beta chain was captured by sequencing in a study of human T cells and chemical hapten exposure. The study, taken as a whole, reports: Counts of TCRs above 1 in 1000 frequency stayed unchanged with DPC sensitization. There were significantly more large CDR3 similarity clusters among expanded TCRs than among controls.

The CDR3 is 13 residues long. Trimming pared 5 bases from V and 4 bases from J, leaving 12 bases between. CDR1 and CDR2 from the germline V gene are SEHNR and FQNEAQ (reference sequence). The library attached unique molecular identifiers to individual cDNA molecules. Each CDR3 protein gets one entry after TCRdb re-called the RACE reads with MiXCR. There are 95,000 to 150,000 distinct CDR3 sequences in the sample; about 10% occur only once, and 2% to 2.5% lies in the top ten. This clonotype was seen many times. The antigen is unknown. Stated time point: patch test 3, about 24 weeks after DPC sensitization. Regarding treatment: therapeutic diphenylcyclopropenone sensitization with weekly scalp DPC.

This clonotype was obtained from a woman in her fifties or sixties with alopecia areata. Some clones in this sample may be carry-over from other donors' samples. This chain uses TRBV7-9 with TRBJ2-7; a possible D gene is TRBD1 (6 bases). The source material was whole blood, sampled in connection with sensitization to the hapten diphenylcyclopropenone (DPC). The DNA of the CDR3 is TGTGCCAGCAGCCCAGGGACACCATACGAGCAGTACTTC. Its protein product is CASSPGTPYEQYF.